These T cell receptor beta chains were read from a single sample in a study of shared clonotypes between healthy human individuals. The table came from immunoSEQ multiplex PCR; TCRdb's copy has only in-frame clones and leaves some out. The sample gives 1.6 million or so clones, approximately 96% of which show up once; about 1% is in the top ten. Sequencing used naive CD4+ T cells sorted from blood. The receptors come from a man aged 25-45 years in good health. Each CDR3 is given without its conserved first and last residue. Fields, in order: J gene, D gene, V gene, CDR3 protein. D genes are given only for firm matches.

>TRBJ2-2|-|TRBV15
ATSRAISGAPGELF
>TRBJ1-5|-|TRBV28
ASSKLGNQPQH
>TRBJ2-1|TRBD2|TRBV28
ASSLSAGGYNEQF
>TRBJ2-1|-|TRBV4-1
ASSQGVRAGYNEQF
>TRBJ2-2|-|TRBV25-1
ASSVEAGELF
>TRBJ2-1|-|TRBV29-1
SVDYNEQF
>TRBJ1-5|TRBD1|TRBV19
ASSLDRGNQPQH
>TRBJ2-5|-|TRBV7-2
ASSYIDALETQY
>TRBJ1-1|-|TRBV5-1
ASSLSPVRGTEAF
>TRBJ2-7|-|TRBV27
ASSTSIGTSYEQY
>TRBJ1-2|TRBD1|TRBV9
ASSPRTGSYGYT
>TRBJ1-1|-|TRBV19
ASTGLGNLAEAF
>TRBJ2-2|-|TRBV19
ATRWGAYTATGELF
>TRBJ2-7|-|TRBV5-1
ASSSTIGYEQY
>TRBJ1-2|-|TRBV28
ATPRRGGSLAYGYT
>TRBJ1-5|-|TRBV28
ASSRTVNQPQH
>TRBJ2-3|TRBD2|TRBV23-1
ASSRVAGGPNTDTQY
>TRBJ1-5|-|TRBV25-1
ASSELDREPQPQH
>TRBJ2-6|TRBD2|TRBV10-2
ASSLSGRAVTGANVLT
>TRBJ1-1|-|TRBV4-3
ASSQAPNTDTEAF
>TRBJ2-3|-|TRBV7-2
ASSEQGADTQY
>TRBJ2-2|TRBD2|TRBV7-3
ASSLTRRGGAGAGELF
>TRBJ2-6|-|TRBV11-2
ASSLTDGSSGANVLT
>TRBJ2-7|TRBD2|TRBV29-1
RPGTSDKTSSYEQY
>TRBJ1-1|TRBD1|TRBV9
ASSVLFQGAHTEAF
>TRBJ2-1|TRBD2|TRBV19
ASSLGLPTGEQF
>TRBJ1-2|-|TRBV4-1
ASSQPPGRGRGGYT
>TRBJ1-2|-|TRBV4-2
ASSQVKGGVGGYT
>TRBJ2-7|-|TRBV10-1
ASSVGGTYEQY
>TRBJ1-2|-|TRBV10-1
ASSPGHSNYGYT
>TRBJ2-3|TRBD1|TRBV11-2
ASSLDRGTDTQY
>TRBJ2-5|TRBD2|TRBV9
ASSVGLAGESETQY
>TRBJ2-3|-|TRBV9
ASSVGGWGTDTQY
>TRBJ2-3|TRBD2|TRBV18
ASSPQTSGATDTQY
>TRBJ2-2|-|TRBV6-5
ASSDFWGGELF
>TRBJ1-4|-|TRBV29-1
SVAGGVGEKLF
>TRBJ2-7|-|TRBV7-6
ASSLGVAESYEQY
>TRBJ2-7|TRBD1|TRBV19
ASSPIRTGVYEQY
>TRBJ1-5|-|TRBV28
ASTAFPGGHQPQH
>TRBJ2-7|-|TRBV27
ASSTDRLSYEQY
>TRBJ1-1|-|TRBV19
ASSRGLIGGMGTEAF
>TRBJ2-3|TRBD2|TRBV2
ASSPRTSGNIDTQY
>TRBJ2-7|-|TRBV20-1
SASFGGQY
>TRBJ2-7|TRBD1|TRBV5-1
ASSSLGTGAGEQY
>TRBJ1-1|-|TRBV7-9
ASSLTWGGGEAF
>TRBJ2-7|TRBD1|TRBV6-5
ASSGLGTGSYEQY
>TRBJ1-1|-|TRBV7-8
ASSLGLHRPTEAF
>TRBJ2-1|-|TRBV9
ASSVGGRLDEQF